This TCR beta chain was obtained from a study of tissue T cells after allogeneic stem cell transplantation. The table came from immunoSEQ multiplex PCR; TCRdb's copy has only in-frame clones and leaves some out. The sample has some 48,000 clones; approximately 73% are singletons. The germline V and J ends were trimmed by 4 bases and 0 bases, with 7 bases remaining between them. The CDR3 has 14 residues. CDR1 and CDR2 (germline): NNHNN, SYGAGS (reference sequence). Notes on the study in general: Only a limited share of tissue TCRs appeared in blood or spleen.

As regards this clone: Its specificity is unknown. Mouse gene names apply. Read data end 1 residue before the CDR3 end; the end is taken from the germline J gene.

The sample comprised sorted cells pooled from one or two spleens. The genes are TRBV13-2 and TRBJ1-4; D is perhaps TRBD1 (5 bases). The receptor's source is a pool of C57BL/6 mice in good health. The DNA read from the CDR3 is TGTGCCAGCGGTCGGACAATTTCCAACGAAAGATTATTT. This translates into CASGRTISNERLF. The entire CDR3 protein is CASGRTISNERLFF.